Below, one T cell receptor (beta chain) is given with its context. One junction end disagrees with the germline gene, perhaps due to a read error. Use of 60 Vbeta and 13 Jbeta primers characterized the PCR. The data were produced by immunoSEQ multiplex PCR, yet TCRdb's version contains in-frame clones alone and is incomplete. The profile shows around 280,000 clones, 70% to 90% of them singletons. This sample was taken from a study of cytomegalovirus exposure and HLA in healthy donors. Donors consisted of healthy bone marrow donors. The CDR3 runs 12 residues. Germline V gene lookup returns CDR1 SQVTM and CDR2 ANQGSEA.

This chain joins TRBV29-1 and TRBJ2-3; 7 bases match TRBD1. Sequences were obtained from PBMCs. This receptor was identified in a woman aged 18-29 years in good health and CMV-seronegative. The CDR3 is CSVGAGTETQYF. The CDR3 DNA reads as TGCAGCGTTGGGGCCGGGACAGAAACGCAGTATTTT.